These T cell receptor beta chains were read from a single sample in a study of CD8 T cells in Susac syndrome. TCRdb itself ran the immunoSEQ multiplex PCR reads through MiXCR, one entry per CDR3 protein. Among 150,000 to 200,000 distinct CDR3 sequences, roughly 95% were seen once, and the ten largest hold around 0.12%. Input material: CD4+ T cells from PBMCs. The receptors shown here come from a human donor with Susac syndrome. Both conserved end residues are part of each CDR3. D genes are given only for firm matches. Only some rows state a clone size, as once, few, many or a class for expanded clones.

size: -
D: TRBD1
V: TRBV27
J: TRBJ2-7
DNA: TGTGCCAGCAGTACCCGGCAGGGGGCCTACGAGCAGTACTTC
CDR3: CASSTRQGAYEQYF

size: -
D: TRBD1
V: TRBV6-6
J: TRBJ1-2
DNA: TGTGCCAGCATAATCGCCGGGACAGGGCCCGGTGGCTACACCTTC
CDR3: CASIIAGTGPGGYTF

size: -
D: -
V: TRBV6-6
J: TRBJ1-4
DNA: TGTGCCAGCAGTTACTCTACTTGGAATGAAAAACTGTTTTTT
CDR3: CASSYSTWNEKLFF

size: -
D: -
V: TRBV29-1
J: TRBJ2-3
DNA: TGCAGCGTTGATCAAGCGGTTGGGACAGATACGCAGTATTTT
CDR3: CSVDQAVGTDTQYF

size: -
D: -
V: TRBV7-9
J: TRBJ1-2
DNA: TGTGCCAGCAGCTTCTCACCCCCGACAGGAGGCTACACCTTC
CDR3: CASSFSPPTGGYTF

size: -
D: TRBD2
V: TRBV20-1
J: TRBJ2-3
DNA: TGCAGTGCTACTGACAACAGCGGGGGCCACACAGATACGCAGTATTTT
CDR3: CSATDNSGGHTDTQYF

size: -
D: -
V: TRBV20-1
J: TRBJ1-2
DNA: TGCAGTGCTAGTAAGGAGACCTTAAACACCTTC
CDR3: CSASKETLNTF

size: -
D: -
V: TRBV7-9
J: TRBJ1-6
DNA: TGTGCCAGCAGCTTAGAGGACAGACCCCTCCACTTT
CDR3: CASSLEDRPLHF

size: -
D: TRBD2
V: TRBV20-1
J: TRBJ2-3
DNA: TGCAGTGCTAGAGATACTCGGCGGGGGGACACAGATACGCAGTATTTT
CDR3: CSARDTRRGDTDTQYF

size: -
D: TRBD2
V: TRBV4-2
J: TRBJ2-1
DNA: TGTGCCAGCAGCCAATCGGGCGGGGGGGCCGAGCAGTTCTTC
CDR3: CASSQSGGGAEQFF

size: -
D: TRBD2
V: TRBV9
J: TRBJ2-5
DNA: TGTGCCAGCAGCGGCGGACTAGCGGGAGAGACCCAGTACTTC
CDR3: CASSGGLAGETQYF

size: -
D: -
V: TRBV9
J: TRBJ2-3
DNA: TGTGCCAGCAGCGTATCAAGCGGCGGTCCGGAAAATACGCAGTATTTT
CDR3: CASSVSSGGPENTQYF

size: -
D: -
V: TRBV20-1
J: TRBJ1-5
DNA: TGCAGTGCGAATGGGGGAGGCCGAGGCAATCAGCCCCAGCATTTT
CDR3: CSANGGGRGNQPQHF

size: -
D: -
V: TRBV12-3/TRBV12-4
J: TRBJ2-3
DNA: TGTGCCACCTATGATGGGGCGATGAGCACAGATACGCAGTATTTT
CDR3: CATYDGAMSTDTQYF

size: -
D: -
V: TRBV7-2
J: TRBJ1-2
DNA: TGTGCCAGCAGCTTAGGACAGGACTATGGCTACACCTTC
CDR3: CASSLGQDYGYTF

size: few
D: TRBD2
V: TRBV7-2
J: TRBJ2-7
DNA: TGTGCCAGCAGCCGGGCGTCTAGCGGGGTCTTCGAGCAGTACTTC
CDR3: CASSRASSGVFEQYF

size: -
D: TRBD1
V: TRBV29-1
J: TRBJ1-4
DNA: TGCAGCGTTGAGGGACAGGGGGGAGAGGAAAAACTGTTTTTT
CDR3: CSVEGQGGEEKLFF

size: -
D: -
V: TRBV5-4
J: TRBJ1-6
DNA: TGTGCCGCCCGCCTGGATGGCTATAATTCACCCCTCCACTTT
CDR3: CAARLDGYNSPLHF

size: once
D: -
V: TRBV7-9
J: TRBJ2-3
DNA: TGTGCCAGCAACACAGGGTCAGATACGCAGTATTTT
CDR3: CASNTGSDTQYF

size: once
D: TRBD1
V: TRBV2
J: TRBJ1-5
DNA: TGTGCCAGCAGGGGGGGACAGAGTCAGCCCCAGCATTTT
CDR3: CASRGGQSQPQHF

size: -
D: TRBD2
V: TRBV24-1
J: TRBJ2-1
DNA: TGTGCCACCAGTGACGCTAGCGGGGGGGCGAATGAGCAGTTCTTC
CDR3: CATSDASGGANEQFF

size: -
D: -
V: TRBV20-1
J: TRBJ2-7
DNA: TGCAGTGCTAGAGAGTCCCCCTACGAGCAGTACTTC
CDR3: CSARESPYEQYF

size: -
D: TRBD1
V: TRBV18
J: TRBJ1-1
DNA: TGTGCCAGCTCACCATTCACACAGGGGCACACTGAAGCTTTCTTT
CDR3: CASSPFTQGHTEAFF

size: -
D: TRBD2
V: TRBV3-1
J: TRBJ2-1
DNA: TGTGCCAGCAGCCAAGATTCTGTGACTAGCGGGTACAATGAGCAGTTCTTC
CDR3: CASSQDSVTSGYNEQFF

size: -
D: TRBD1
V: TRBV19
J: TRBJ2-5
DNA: TGTGCCAGTAGTCCCTACACAGGGGGCGAGGAGACCCAGTACTTC
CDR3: CASSPYTGGEETQYF

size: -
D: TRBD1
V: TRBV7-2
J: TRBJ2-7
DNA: TGTGCCAGCAGCACCTCGCCCGGACAGGGGCTCGAGCAGTACTTC
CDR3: CASSTSPGQGLEQYF

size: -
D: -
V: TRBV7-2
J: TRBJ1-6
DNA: TGTGCCAGCAGCTTCGGGGGTTCACCCCTCCACTTT
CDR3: CASSFGGSPLHF